This T cell receptor beta chain appears in the sequencing data of a study of cytomegalovirus exposure and HLA in healthy donors. The CDR3 loop spans 15 amino acids. Germline V lookup: CDR1 SGDLS, CDR2 YYNGEE. Trimming left V 0 bases short and J 0 bases short, with 8 bases between. 13 Jbeta primers and 60 Vbeta primers were used for the PCR. Using immunoSEQ multiplex PCR, the repertoire was profiled, and TCRdb retains in-frame clones only, with some absent. The repertoire has 150,000 to 200,000 clones, around 80% of them found once; the top ten carry about 1.8%. The sequence came from a woman between 18 and 29 years old in good health and CMV-seronegative. Sequencing input: PBMCs. The chain recombines TRBV9 with TRBJ2-3; TRBD1 is a possible D gene (6 bases). The CDR3 loop is CASSVGGLSTDTQYF. As DNA, the CDR3 is TGTGCCAGCAGCGTAGGGGGGCTTAGCACAGATACGCAGTATTTT.